These 2 T cell receptor beta chains were sequenced from one sample in a study of cytomegalovirus exposure and HLA in healthy donors. Primers for the PCR totalled 60 Vbeta and 13 Jbeta. Sequenced by immunoSEQ multiplex PCR; TCRdb stores in-frame clones only, minus some. This sample has under 200,000 clones, with around 62% found just once. Sequencing was carried out using PBMCs. These receptors were collected from a middle-aged man in good health and CMV-seronegative.

This rearrangement joins TRBV11-1 to TRBJ2-1; D perhaps matches TRBD2 (5 bases). CDR1 SGHAT and CDR2 FQDESV come from the germline V gene (reference sequence). This CDR3 has 15 amino acids. The V end was cut by 3 bases, the J end by 0 bases, with 9 bases between. The CDR3 DNA reads TGTGCCAGCAGCTTGGACTCCCTCTCCTACAATGAGCAGTTCTTC. This encodes CASSLDSLSYNEQFF.

The V and J genes are TRBV12-2 and TRBJ2-5; the table's D call, TRBD2, was not checked against the DNA. The DNA end is more similar to TRBJ2-7, so the J call may be wrong. TRBV12-2 is tagged as a pseudogene. The CDR3 runs 17 residues. CDR3 in DNA: TGTGCAAGTCGCTTGGCCACGGGGGGCGGGGCATCCTACGAGCAGTACTTC. Translating gives CASRLATGGGASYEQYF.